This entry concerns a single TCR beta chain. Its antigen is still unknown. This entry comes from a study of cytomegalovirus exposure and HLA in healthy donors. Study-wide results and caveats: Fewer N-insertions than the roughly 630-donor mean were reportedly shown by an Asian-associated ancestry cluster in a later analysis. As confirmed in vitro, a few CMV-associated chains were specific for CMV antigens.

In the PCR, 60 Vbeta and 13 Jbeta primers were used. Source study methods: Around 9.9 million shared chains were among the approximately 82 million unique TCR beta chains that a later analysis counted. Assay: immunoSEQ multiplex PCR; the TCRdb copy retains only in-frame clones and omits some. The DNA was the basis for D and trimming; V, J and clone size are from that table. The sample spans about 70,000 clones; the ten largest clones claim 2.4%. The TCR comes from a female donor in good health and CMV-seropositive. The sequenced material came from PBMCs.

CDR3 nucleotide sequence: TGTGCCAGCAGTCCACAAAAAGGGGACACTGAAGCTTTCTTT. This codes for CASSPQKGDTEAFF. This sequence joins TRBV27 and TRBJ1-1, with TRBD1 as a possible D gene (5 bases). The CDR3 is 14 amino acids. CDR1 is MNHEY and CDR2 is SMNVEV in the germline V gene (reference sequence). Trimming pared 5 bases from V and 3 bases from J, leaving 13 bases between.